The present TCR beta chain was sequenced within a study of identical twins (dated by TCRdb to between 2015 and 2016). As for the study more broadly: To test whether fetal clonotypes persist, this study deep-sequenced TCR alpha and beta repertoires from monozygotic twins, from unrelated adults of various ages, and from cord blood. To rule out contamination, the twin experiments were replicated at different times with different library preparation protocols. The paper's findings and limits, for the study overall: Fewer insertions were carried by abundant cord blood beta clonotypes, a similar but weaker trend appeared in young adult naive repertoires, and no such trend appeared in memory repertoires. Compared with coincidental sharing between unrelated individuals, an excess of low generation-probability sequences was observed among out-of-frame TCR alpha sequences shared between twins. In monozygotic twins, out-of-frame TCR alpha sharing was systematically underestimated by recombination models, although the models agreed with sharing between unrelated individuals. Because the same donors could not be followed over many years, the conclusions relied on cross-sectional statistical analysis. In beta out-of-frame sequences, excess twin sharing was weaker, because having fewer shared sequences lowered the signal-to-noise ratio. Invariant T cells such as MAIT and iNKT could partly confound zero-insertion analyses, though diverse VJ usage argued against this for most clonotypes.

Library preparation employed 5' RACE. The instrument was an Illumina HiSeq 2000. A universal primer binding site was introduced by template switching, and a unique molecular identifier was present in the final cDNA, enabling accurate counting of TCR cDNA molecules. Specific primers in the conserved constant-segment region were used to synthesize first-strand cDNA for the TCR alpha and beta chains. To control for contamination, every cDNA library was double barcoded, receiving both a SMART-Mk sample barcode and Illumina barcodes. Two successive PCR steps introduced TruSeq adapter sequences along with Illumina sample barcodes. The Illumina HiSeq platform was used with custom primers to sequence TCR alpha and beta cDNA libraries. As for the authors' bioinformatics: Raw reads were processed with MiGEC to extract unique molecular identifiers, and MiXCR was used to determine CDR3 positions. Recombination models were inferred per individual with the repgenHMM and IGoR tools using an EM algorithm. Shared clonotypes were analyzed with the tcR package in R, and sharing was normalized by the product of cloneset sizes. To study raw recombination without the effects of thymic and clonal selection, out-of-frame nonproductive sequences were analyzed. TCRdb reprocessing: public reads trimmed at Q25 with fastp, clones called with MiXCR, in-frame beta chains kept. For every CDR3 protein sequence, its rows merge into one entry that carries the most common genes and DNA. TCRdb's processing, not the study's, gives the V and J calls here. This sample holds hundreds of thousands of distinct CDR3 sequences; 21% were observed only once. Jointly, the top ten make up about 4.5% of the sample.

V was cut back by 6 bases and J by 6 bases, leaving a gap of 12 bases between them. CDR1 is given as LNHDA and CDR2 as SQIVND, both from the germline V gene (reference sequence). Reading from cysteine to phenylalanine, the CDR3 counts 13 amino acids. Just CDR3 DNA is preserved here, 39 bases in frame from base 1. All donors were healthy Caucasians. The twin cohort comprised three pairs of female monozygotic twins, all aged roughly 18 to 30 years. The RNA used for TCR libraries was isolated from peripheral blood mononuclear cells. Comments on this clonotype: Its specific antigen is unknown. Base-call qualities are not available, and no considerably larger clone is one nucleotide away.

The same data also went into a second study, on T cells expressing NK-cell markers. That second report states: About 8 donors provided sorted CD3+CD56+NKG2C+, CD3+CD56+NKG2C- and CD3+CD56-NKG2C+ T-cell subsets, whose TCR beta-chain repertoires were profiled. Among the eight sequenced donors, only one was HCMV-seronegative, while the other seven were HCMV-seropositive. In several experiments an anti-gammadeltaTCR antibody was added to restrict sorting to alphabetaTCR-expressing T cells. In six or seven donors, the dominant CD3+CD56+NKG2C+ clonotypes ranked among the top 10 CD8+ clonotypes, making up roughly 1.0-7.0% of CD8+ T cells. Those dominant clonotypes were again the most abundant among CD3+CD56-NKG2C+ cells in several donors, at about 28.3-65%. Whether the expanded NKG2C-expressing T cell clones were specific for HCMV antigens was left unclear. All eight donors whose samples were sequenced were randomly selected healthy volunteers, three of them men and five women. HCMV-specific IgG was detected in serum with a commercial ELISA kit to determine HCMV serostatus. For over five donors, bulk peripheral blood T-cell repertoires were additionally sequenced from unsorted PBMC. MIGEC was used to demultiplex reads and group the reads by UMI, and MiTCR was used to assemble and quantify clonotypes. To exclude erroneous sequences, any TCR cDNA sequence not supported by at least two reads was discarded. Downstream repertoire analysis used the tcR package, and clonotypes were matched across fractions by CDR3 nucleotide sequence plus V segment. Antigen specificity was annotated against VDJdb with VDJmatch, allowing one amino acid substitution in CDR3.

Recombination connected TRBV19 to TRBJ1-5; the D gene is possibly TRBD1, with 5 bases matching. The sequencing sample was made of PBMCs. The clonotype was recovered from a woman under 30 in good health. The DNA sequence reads TGTGCCAGTAGGAAACAGGAGGCTCAGCCCCAGCATTTT. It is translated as CASRKQEAQPQHF.